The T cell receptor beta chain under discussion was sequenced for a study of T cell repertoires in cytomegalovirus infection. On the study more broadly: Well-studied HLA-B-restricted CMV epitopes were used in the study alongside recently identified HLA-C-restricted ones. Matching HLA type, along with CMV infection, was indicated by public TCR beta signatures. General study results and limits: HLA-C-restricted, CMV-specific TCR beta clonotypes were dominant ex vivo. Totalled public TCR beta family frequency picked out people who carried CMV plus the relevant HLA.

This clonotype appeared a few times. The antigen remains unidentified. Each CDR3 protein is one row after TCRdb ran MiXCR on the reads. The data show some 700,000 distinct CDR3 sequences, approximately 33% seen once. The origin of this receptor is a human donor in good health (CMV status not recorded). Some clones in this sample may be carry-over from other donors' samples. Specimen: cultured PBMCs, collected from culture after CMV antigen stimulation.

The CDR3 reads CASSPRTGGGYNSPLHF. CDR3 coding DNA: TGTGCCAGCAGCCCGAGGACAGGGGGCGGGTATAATTCACCCCTCCACTTT. The genes are TRBV7-9 and TRBJ1-6; 11 bases agree with TRBD1. This CDR3 spans 17 amino acids. CDR1 SEHNR and CDR2 FQNEAQ come from the germline V gene (reference sequence). V trimming: 5 bases; J trimming: 4 bases; junction bases outside the gene matches: 7.